The clone carrying this TCR beta chain was counted a few times. Its target is unknown. These data originate in a study of T cells after yellow fever vaccination. Findings and caveats of the study: Detected again after the booster were most primary-vaccination clones, at roughly 95% CD4 and nearly 90% CD8.

TCRdb re-called the 5' RACE reads with MiXCR, one entry per CDR3 protein. The data contain 300,000 or so distinct CDR3 sequences, roughly 8.6% of them singletons. CDR1 and CDR2 (germline): SGHTA, FQGTGA. Trimming stripped 5 bases from V and 8 bases from J, with 12 bases between. This CDR3 contains 13 residues. Sequenced material: PBMCs, taken about 49 days after the first yellow fever vaccination. The chain employs TRBV7-3 and TRBJ2-2; D might be TRBD1 (5 bases). The clonotype originates from a man between 18 and 35 years old who received the YFV17D yellow fever vaccine. The CDR3 sequence is CASSQGSRGELFF. The CDR3 nucleotides are TGTGCCAGCAGCCAGGGTAGTCGGGGGGAGCTGTTTTTT. Full variable domain (missing parts from reference TRBV7-3 and TRBJ2-2): GAGVSQTPSNKVTEKGKYVELRCDPISGHTALYWYRQSLGQGPEFLIYFQGTGAADDSGLPNDRFFAVRPEGSVSTLKIQRTERGDSAVYLCASSQGSRGELFFGEGSRLTVL.